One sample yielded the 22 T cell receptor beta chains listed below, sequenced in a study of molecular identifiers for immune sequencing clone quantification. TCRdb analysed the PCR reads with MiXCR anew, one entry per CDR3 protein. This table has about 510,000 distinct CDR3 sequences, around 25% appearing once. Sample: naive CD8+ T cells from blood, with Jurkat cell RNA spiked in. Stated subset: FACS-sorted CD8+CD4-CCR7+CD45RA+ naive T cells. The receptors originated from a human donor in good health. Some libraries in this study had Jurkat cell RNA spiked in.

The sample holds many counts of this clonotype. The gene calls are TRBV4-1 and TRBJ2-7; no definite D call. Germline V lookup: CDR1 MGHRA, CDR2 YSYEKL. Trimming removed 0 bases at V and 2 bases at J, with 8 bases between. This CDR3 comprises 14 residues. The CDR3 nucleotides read TGCGCCAGCAGCCAAGACTGGGATCCCTACGAGCAGTACTTC. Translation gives CASSQDWDPYEQYF.

Here the CDR3 reads CASSFLGGGTEAFF. The CDR3 DNA reads TGTGCCAGCAGCTTTTTGGGGGGAGGCACTGAAGCTTTCTTT. J is TRBJ1-1 and V is TRBV5-4, with D perhaps matching TRBD1 (5 bases). The CDR3 covers 14 residues. V lost 2 bases to trimming and J lost 4 bases, with 12 bases between them. Germline CDR1 and CDR2: SGHNT and YYREEE (reference sequence). Filled out from reference TRBV5-4 and TRBJ1-1, the complete variable domain reads ETGVTQSPTHLIKTRGQQVTLRCSSQSGHNTVSWYQQALGQGPQFIFQYYREEENGRGNFPPRFSGLQFPNYSSELNVNALELDDSALYLCASSFLGGGTEAFFGQGTRLTVV.

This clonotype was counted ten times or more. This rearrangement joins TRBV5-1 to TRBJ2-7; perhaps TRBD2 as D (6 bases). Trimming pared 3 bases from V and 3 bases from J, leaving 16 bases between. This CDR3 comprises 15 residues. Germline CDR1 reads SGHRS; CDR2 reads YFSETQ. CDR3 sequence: CASSYTGTDYYEQYF. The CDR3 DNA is TGCGCCAGCAGCTACACCGGGACGGACTACTACGAGCAGTACTTC.

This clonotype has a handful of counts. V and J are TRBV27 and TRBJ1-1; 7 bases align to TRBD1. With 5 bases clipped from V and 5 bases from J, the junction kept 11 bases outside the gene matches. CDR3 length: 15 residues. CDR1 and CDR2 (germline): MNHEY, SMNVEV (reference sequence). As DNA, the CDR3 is TGTGCCAGCAGTACCTCATCAGGGGGTACGACTGAAGCTTTCTTT. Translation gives CASSTSSGGTTEAFF.

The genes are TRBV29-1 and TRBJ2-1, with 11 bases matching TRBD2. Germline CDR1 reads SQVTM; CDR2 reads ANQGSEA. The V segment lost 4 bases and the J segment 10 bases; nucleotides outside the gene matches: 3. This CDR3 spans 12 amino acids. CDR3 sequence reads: CSVALAGEEQFF. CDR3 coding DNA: TGCAGCGTTGCACTAGCGGGAGAGGAGCAGTTCTTC.

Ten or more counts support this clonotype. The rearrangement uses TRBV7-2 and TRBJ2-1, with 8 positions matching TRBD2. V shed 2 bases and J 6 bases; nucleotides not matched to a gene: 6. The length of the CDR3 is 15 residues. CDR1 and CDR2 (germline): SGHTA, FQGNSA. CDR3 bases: TGTGCCAGCAGCTTAATAGCGGGGCGATCCAATGAGCAGTTCTTC. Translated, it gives CASSLIAGRSNEQFF. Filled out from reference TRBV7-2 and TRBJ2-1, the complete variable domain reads GAGVSQSPSNKVTEKGKDVELRCDPISGHTALYWYRQSLGQGLEFLIYFQGNSAPDKSGLPSDRFSAERTGGSVSTLTIQRTQQEDSAVYLCASSLIAGRSNEQFFGPGTRLTVL.

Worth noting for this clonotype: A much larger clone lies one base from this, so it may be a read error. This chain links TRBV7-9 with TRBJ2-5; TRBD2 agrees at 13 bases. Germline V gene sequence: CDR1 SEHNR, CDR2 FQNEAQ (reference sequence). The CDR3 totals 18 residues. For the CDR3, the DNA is TGTGCCAGCAGCGGTTGGACTAGCGGGGGAGCTAATCAAGAGACCCGGTACTTC. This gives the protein CASSGWTSGGANQETRYF.

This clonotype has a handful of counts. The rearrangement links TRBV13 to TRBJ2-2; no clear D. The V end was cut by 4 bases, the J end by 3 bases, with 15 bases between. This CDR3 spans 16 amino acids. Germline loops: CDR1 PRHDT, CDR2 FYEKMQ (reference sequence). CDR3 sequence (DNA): TGTGCCAGCAGCTCCACAACAGAGGCGGACACCGGGGAGCTGTTTTTT. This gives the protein CASSSTTEADTGELFF.

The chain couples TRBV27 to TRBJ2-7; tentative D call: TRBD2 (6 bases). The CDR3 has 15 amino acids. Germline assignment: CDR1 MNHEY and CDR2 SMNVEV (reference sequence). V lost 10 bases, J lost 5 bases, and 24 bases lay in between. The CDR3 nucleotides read TGTGCCAACAGGACCCTGGGGGGTGCGTCCCACGAGCAGTACTTC. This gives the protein CANRTLGGASHEQYF.

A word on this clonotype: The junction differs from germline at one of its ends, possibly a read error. CDR3 in amino acids: CASSQDGLAGSEQSF. CDR3 DNA: TGCGCCAGCAGCCAAGATGGGCTAGCGGGGAGTGAGCAGTCCTTC. The chain has TRBV4-1 and TRBJ2-1; TRBD2 agrees at 9 bases. The length of the CDR3 is 15 residues. In germline, CDR1 is MGHRA, CDR2 YSYEKL.

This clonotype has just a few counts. The CDR3 loop is CSARVPGTEGETQYF. DNA of the CDR3: TGCAGTGCTAGGGTCCCCGGGACTGAGGGGGAGACCCAGTACTTC. The J gene is TRBJ2-5, the V gene TRBV20-1; D might be TRBD2 (6 bases). This CDR3 has 15 residues. Deletions cut 3 bases from V and 5 bases from J, with 19 bases between. From germline, CDR1 is DFQATT and CDR2 SNEGSKA (reference sequence).

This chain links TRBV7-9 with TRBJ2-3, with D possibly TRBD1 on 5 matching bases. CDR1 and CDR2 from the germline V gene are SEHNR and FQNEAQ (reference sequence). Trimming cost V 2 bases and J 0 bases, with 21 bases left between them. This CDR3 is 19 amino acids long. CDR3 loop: CASSLIRSGSHLSTDTQYF. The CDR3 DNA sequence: TGTGCCAGCAGCTTAATTCGATCAGGGTCCCACTTAAGCACAGATACGCAGTATTTT.

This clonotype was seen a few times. CDR3 protein: CASSPENGLAGSSWDEQFF. CDR3 DNA: TGTGCCAGCAGCCCGGAGAACGGACTAGCGGGGAGTTCATGGGATGAGCAGTTCTTC. This chain connects TRBV5-3 to TRBJ2-1; 12 bases align to TRBD2. TRBV5-3 has ORF status, its function being uncertain. This CDR3 spans 19 amino acids. After removal of 8 bases from V and 8 bases from J, the junction contained 23 bases not matched to a gene.

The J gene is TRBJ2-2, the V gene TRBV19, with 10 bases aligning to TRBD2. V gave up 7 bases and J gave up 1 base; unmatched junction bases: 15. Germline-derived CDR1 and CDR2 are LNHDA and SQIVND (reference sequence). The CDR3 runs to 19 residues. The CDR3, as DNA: TGTGCCAGTATTCTAAGGCCGGTCGGGACTAGCGAGAACACCGGGGAGCTGTTTTTT. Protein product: CASILRPVGTSENTGELFF.

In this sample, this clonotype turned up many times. CDR3 sequence: CASTRGEREGRVGTDTQYF. CDR3 coding DNA: TGTGCCAGCACCCGAGGGGAGCGGGAGGGCCGTGTGGGCACAGATACGCAGTATTTT. The rearrangement joins TRBV25-1 to TRBJ2-3; 10 bases map to TRBD2. The CDR3 spans 19 residues. In germline, CDR1 is MGHDK, CDR2 SYGVNS. J lost 1 base, V lost 7 bases, and 17 bases had no gene match.

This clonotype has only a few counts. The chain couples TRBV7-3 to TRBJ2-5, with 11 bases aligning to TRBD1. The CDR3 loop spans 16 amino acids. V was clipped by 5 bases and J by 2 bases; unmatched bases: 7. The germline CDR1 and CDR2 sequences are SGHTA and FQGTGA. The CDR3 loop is CASSPGTGGIQETQYF. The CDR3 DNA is TGTGCCAGCAGCCCTGGGACAGGGGGGATTCAAGAGACCCAGTACTTC.

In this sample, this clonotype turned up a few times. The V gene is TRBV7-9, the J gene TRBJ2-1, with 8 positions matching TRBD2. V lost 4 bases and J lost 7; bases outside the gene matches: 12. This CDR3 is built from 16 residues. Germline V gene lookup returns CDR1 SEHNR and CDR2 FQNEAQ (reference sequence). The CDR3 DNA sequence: TGTGCCAGCAGCTCCCTGCGGGGGGCCGGGGAGAATGAGCAGTTCTTC. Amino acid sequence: CASSSLRGAGENEQFF.

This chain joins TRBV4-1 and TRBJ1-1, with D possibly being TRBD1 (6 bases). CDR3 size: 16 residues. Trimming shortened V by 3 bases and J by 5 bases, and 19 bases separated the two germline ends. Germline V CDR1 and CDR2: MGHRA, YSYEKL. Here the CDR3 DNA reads TGCGCCAGCAGCCACTATCTCGAGTCAGGGGTAACTGAAGCTTTCTTT. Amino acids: CASSHYLESGVTEAFF.

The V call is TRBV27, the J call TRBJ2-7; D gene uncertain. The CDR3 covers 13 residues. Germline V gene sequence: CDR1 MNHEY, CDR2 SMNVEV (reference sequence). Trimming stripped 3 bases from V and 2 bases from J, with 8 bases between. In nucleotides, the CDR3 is TGTGCCAGCAGTTTTAAGGCAACCTACGAGCAGTACTTC. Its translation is CASSFKATYEQYF.

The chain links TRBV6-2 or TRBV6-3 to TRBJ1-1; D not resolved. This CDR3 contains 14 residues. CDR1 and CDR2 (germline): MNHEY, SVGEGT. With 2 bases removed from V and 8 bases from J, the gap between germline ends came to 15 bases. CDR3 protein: CASSYRLGNREAFF. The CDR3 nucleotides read TGTGCCAGCAGTTACCGTCTGGGGAACAGAGAAGCTTTCTTT.

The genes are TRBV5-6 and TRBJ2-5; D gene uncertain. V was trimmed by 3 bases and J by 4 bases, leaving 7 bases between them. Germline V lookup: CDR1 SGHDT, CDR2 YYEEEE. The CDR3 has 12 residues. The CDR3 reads CASSSDPETQYF. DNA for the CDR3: TGTGCCAGCAGCTCGGATCCAGAGACCCAGTACTTC.

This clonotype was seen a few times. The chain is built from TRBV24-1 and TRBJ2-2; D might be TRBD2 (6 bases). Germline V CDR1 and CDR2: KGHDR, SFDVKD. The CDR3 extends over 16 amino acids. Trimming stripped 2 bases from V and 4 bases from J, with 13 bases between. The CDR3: CATSDSVGGTTGELFF. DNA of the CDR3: TGTGCCACCAGTGATTCGGTGGGGGGAACCACCGGGGAGCTGTTTTTT.